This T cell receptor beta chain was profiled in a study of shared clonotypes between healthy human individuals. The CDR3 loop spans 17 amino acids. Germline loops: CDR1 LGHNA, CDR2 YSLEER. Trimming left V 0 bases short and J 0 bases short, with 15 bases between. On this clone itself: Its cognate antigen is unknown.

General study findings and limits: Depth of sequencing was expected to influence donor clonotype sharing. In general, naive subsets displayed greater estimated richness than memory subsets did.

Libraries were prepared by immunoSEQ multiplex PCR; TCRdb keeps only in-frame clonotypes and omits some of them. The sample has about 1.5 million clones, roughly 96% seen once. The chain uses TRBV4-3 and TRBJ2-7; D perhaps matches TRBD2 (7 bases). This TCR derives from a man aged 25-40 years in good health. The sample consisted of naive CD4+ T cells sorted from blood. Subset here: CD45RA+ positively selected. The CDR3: CASSQEAGGPSSYEQYF. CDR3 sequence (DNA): TGCGCCAGCAGCCAAGAAGCCGGGGGGCCGAGCTCCTACGAGCAGTACTTC.